This TCR beta chain was identified during a study of T cells after yellow fever vaccination. Study-wide findings and caveats: Most clones from primary vaccination were detected again post-booster (just over 95% CD4, 88% CD8). The bulk population could contribute abundant contaminating clonotypes to FACS-sorted repertoires.

Universal primer sites and UMIs were introduced during 5'RACE template-switching synthesis of TCR cDNA. TCRdb processed the 5' RACE reads anew with MiXCR; each CDR3 protein has one entry. The sample lists about 370,000 distinct CDR3 sequences, around a tenth seen once, with around 18% in the top ten. Comment on this clonotype: Its target is not known.

Trimming left V 7 bases short and J 6 bases short, with 6 bases between. Germline CDR1 is SNHLY and CDR2 is FYNNEI. The CDR3 is made up of 11 amino acids. The rearrangement uses TRBV2 and TRBJ1-4; no clear D gene. This material consisted of PBMCs, taken on the day of the first yellow fever vaccination. This clonotype was obtained from a man aged 18 to 29 who received the YFV17D yellow fever vaccine. The CDR3 sequence is CASTLYEKLFF. The CDR3 nucleotides are TGTGCCAGCACCTTATATGAAAAACTGTTTTTT.